Each of the 27 T cell receptor beta chains below was sequenced from the same sample in a study of graft-versus-host responses after intestinal transplantation (dated by TCRdb to the early 2020s). Receptors were amplified or captured by the immunoSEQ multiplex PCR assay. Here the immuneACCESS table is served through TCRdb, limited to in-frame sequences with V and J called. Missing clones are a known gap in these copies; in checked studies unresolved V genes cover under half, and the rest lacks a known reason. Within this sample are some 70,000 clones, with over 85% of them counted one time only. Together, the top ten hold about 6.7% of the sample. The starting material was bone marrow, obtained approximately 740 days after intestinal transplantation. These receptors all come from a human patient who received an intestinal transplant, so some T cells may come from the graft donor.

This chain links TRBV7-9 with TRBJ2-3; weak D call: TRBD1 (7 bases). Germline CDR1 SEHNR, CDR2 FQNEAQ (reference sequence). The CDR3 runs 15 residues. The V end lost 5 bases, the J end lost 0 bases, and 12 bases lay between the germline ends. The CDR3 DNA sequence: TGTGCCAGCAGCCCGCGGGACAGTAGCACAGATACGCAGTATTTT. Protein sequence: CASSPRDSSTDTQYF.

The chain uses TRBV27 and TRBJ1-5, with no clear D. V gave up 6 bases and J gave up 0 bases, with 9 bases separating them. Germline loops: CDR1 MNHEY, CDR2 SMNVEV (reference sequence). The CDR3 loop spans 14 amino acids. CDR3 in DNA: TGTGCCAGCAGCCTCCCAGGTAGCAATCAGCCCCAGCATTTT. This sequence encodes CASSLPGSNQPQHF.

The rearrangement joins TRBV9 to TRBJ2-7; the match to TRBD2 covers 9 bases. The germline V gene encodes CDR1 SGDLS and CDR2 YYNGEE. V was clipped by 0 bases and J by 1 base; unmatched bases: 17. This CDR3 spans 20 amino acids. CDR3 sequence: CASSVVIRGLAGPPSYEQYF. The DNA for the CDR3 is TGTGCCAGCAGCGTAGTGATTCGTGGGCTAGCGGGGCCGCCTTCCTACGAGCAGTACTTC.

The chain recombines TRBV2 with TRBJ1-4; D not certain. This CDR3 has 15 amino acids. V was trimmed by 6 bases and J by 2 bases, leaving 13 bases between them. The germline gives CDR1 SNHLY, CDR2 FYNNEI. This chain's CDR3 is CASRGRQSTNEKLFF. The CDR3 nucleotides are TGTGCCAGCAGAGGAAGGCAGAGCACTAATGAAAAACTGTTTTTT.

This clone was detected once. The chain links TRBV7-3 to TRBJ2-7, with TRBD1 identical over 12 bases. The CDR3 contains 19 residues. V was clipped by 1 base and J by 3 bases; unmatched bases: 13. Germline loops: CDR1 SGHTA, CDR2 FQGTGA. As DNA, the CDR3 is TGTGCCAGCAGCTTAATAGGGGACAGGGGGCATCTAGCTGACTACGAGCAGTACTTC. Protein: CASSLIGDRGHLADYEQYF. The whole variable domain, filled in from reference TRBV7-3 and TRBJ2-7, reads GAGVSQTPSNKVTEKGKYVELRCDPISGHTALYWYRQSLGQGPEFLIYFQGTGAADDSGLPNDRFFAVRPEGSVSTLKIQRTERGDSAVYLCASSLIGDRGHLADYEQYFGPGTRLTVT.

The rearrangement uses TRBV30 and TRBJ2-7; D not resolved. The CDR3 spans 12 residues. CDR1 is GTSNPN and CDR2 is SVGIG in the germline V gene (reference sequence). Trimming stripped 0 bases from V and 3 bases from J, with 6 bases between. The DNA of the CDR3 is TGTGCCTGGAGTGTGACGGACTACGAGCAGTACTTC. This translates into CAWSVTDYEQYF.

This clone was found once. The chain has TRBV18 and TRBJ2-7; 7 bases match TRBD1. Per germline, CDR1 KGHSH and CDR2 LQKENI. The ends lost 5 bases at V and 4 bases at J; junction bases unmatched: 11. This CDR3 contains 15 residues. CDR3 DNA: TGTGCCAGCTCAGAAACCAACAGGGGCGGGTACGAGCAGTACTTC. It specifies CASSETNRGGYEQYF.

The V gene is TRBV7-9, the J gene TRBJ1-5, with 9 nucleotides matching TRBD1. V was pared by 2 bases and J by 4 bases, with 3 bases of the junction left unmatched. From germline, CDR1 is SEHNR and CDR2 FQNEAQ (reference sequence). The CDR3 has 15 amino acids. The CDR3 loop is CASSLTGTGNQPQHF. For the CDR3, the DNA is TGTGCCAGCAGCTTAACCGGGACAGGGAATCAGCCCCAGCATTTT.

This rearrangement joins TRBV30 to TRBJ1-4; tentatively, D is TRBD1 (6 bases). The V end lost 7 bases, the J end lost 5 bases, and 17 bases lay between the germline ends. The CDR3 spans 14 residues. The germline gives CDR1 GTSNPN, CDR2 SVGIG (reference sequence). The CDR3 region has the DNA TGTGCCTCCTATCCACAGGGTGGGAATGAAAAACTGTTTTTT. Its translation: CASYPQGGNEKLFF.

The chain carries TRBV15 and TRBJ2-7, with D possibly being TRBD1 or TRBD2 (5 bases each). CDR3 length equals 14 residues. Per germline, CDR1 LNHNV and CDR2 YYDKDF (reference sequence). Trimming cost V 0 bases and J 0 bases, with 6 bases left between them. CDR3 DNA: TGTGCCACCAGCAGAGATGGGGGCTCCTACGAGCAGTACTTC. The encoded protein is CATSRDGGSYEQYF. The full variable domain, completed using reference TRBV15 and TRBJ2-7, is DAMVIQNPRYQVTQFGKPVTLSCSQTLNHNVMYWYQQKSSQAPKLLFHYYDKDFNNEADTPDNFQSRRPNTSFCFLDIRSPGLGDTAMYLCATSRDGGSYEQYFGPGTRLTVT.

Comments on this clone: Mismatch with germline at one junction end may stem from a read error. The chain combines TRBV5-1 with TRBJ2-7; possible D gene TRBD2, 6 bases. Germline-derived CDR1 and CDR2 are SGHRS and YFSETQ. This CDR3 comprises 12 residues. CDR3 nucleotides: TGCGCCAGCAGCCGGGACTCCCACGAGCAGTACTTC. It codes for CASSRDSHEQYF. Filled out from reference TRBV5-1 and TRBJ2-7, the complete variable domain reads KAGVTQTPRYLIKTRGQQVTLSCSPISGHRSVSWYQQTPGQGLQFLFEYFSETQRNKGNFPGRFSGRQFSNSRSEMNVSTLELGDSALYLCASSRDSHEQYFGPGTRLTVT.

V and J are TRBV21-1 and TRBJ2-7; TRBD2, the table's D call, was not compared with the DNA. TRBV21-1 is labeled a pseudogene. CDR3 length: 15 amino acids. The CDR3 is CASSRGVSGCYEQYF. In nucleotides, the CDR3 is TGTGCCAGCAGCAGGGGAGTTAGCGGGTGTTACGAGCAGTACTTC.

This clone has just one count. This chain uses TRBV7-9 with TRBJ1-4, with TRBD1 identical over 7 bases. Germline V lookup: CDR1 SEHNR, CDR2 FQNEAQ (reference sequence). J lost 8 bases, V lost 3 bases, and 6 bases had no gene match. CDR3 length: 14 residues. DNA of the CDR3: TGTGCCAGCAGCTTGAGGGGGCGCGGGGAAAAACTGTTTTTT. Translated, it gives CASSLRGRGEKLFF.

A remark on this clone: At one boundary the junction diverges from the germline segment, which might be a read error. The chain recombines TRBV27 with TRBJ1-5; D uncertain. The germline V gene encodes CDR1 MNHEY and CDR2 SMNVEV (reference sequence). This CDR3 comprises 16 residues. The CDR3 DNA sequence: TGTGCCAGCAGTTTATCTCCCCGTTCTAGCGATCAGCCCCAGCATTTT. As protein: CASSLSPRSSDQPQHF.

The CDR3 sequence is CASSPMGGSGSFSYEQYF. DNA of the CDR3: TGCGCCAGCAGCCCGATGGGGGGGAGCGGATCGTTCTCCTACGAGCAGTACTTC. The chain carries TRBV5-1 and TRBJ2-7; 7 bases are a match to TRBD2. Germline V CDR1 and CDR2: SGHRS, YFSETQ. This CDR3 contains 18 residues. J was trimmed by 0 bases and V by 4 bases; bases with no gene match: 16.

The J gene is TRBJ2-7, the V gene TRBV6-1, with D unresolved. This CDR3 contains 15 residues. Germline V gives CDR1 MNHNS, CDR2 SASEGT. The V end lost 1 base, the J end lost 4 bases, and 14 bases lay between the germline ends. Written as DNA, the CDR3 is TGTGCCAGCAGTGAAGTCAACCGGGCTTGGTACGAGCAGTACTTC. Protein sequence: CASSEVNRAWYEQYF.

The chain links TRBV6-6 to TRBJ2-1; 7 positions match TRBD2. This CDR3 comprises 15 residues. Germline CDR1 reads MNHNY; CDR2 reads SVGAGI (reference sequence). V lost 4 bases, J lost 3 bases, and 6 bases stayed unmatched. As DNA, the CDR3 is TGTGCCAGCAGTTGGGCCAGGGAGGGCTACAATGAGCAGTTCTTC. Translated, it gives CASSWAREGYNEQFF.

The chain couples TRBV27 to TRBJ1-3; D gene ambiguous. V was pared by 5 bases and J by 4 bases, with 9 bases between. This CDR3 spans 13 amino acids. Germline CDR1 and CDR2: MNHEY and SMNVEV (reference sequence). The CDR3 region is CASSNRPGNTIYF. The CDR3 coding sequence is TGTGCCAGCAGTAATAGACCAGGAAACACCATATATTTT.

Here the CDR3 DNA reads TGTGCCAGTTCGAGGGACAGGGTGAATTCACCCCTCCACTTT. Encoded protein: CASSRDRVNSPLHF. V and J are TRBV5-4 and TRBJ1-6; 9 bases line up with TRBD1. Per germline, CDR1 SGHNT and CDR2 YYREEE (reference sequence). After removal of 8 bases from V and 7 bases from J, the junction contained 7 bases not matched to a gene. CDR3 length: 14 amino acids.

The chain employs TRBV2 and TRBJ1-2, with D unresolved. Trimming took off 3 bases at V and 6 bases at J, with 8 bases between the two ends. The CDR3 runs 12 residues. Germline loops: CDR1 SNHLY, CDR2 FYNNEI. CDR3: CASSDIRNGYTF. The CDR3 nucleotides read TGTGCCAGCAGTGATATCAGGAATGGCTACACCTTC.

The V and J genes are TRBV5-1 and TRBJ2-5; D gene ambiguous. V was pared by 2 bases and J by 1 base, with 9 bases between. This CDR3 is 14 amino acids long. Germline loops: CDR1 SGHRS, CDR2 YFSETQ. Written as DNA, the CDR3 is TGCGCCAGCAGCTTTAGAACAGTCCAAGAGACCCAGTACTTC. Protein sequence: CASSFRTVQETQYF. Combining the CDR3 with reference TRBV5-1 and TRBJ2-5 gives the whole variable domain KAGVTQTPRYLIKTRGQQVTLSCSPISGHRSVSWYQQTPGQGLQFLFEYFSETQRNKGNFPGRFSGRQFSNSRSEMNVSTLELGDSALYLCASSFRTVQETQYFGPGTRLLVL.

The chain combines TRBV6-5 with TRBJ2-2, with TRBD1 identical over 10 bases. Germline trimming cut 4 bases from V and 4 bases from J; bases unmatched to any gene: 3. CDR1 and CDR2 (germline): MNHEY, SVGAGI. This CDR3 contains 15 residues. The CDR3 DNA is TGTGCCAGCAGTTCCTGGACAGGGGGCACCGGGGAGCTGTTTTTT. It is translated as CASSSWTGGTGELFF.

This clone was found a few times. J is TRBJ1-6 and V is TRBV9, with 8 bases fitting TRBD1. Germline V lookup: CDR1 SGDLS, CDR2 YYNGEE. V was pared by 3 bases and J by 7 bases, with 6 bases of the junction left unmatched. The CDR3 is 15 amino acids. The CDR3 bases are TGTGCCAGCAGCGCACCGGGGACAGGCAATTCACCCCTCCACTTT. Translating it yields CASSAPGTGNSPLHF.

This chain joins TRBV19 and TRBJ1-1; no reliable D call. V shed 5 bases and J shed 4 bases, with 11 bases lying between them. The CDR3 length is 13 residues. CDR1 and CDR2 from the germline V gene are LNHDA and SQIVND (reference sequence). The CDR3 sequence: CASSEGDFTEAFF. In DNA, the CDR3 is TGTGCCAGTAGTGAGGGTGATTTCACTGAAGCTTTCTTT.

The J gene is TRBJ1-3, the V gene TRBV12-5, with TRBD1 identical over 8 bases. CDR1 and CDR2 (germline): LGHNT, FRNRAP. J lost 0 bases, V lost 5 bases, and 15 bases had no gene match. This CDR3 contains 19 residues. The chain's CDR3 is CASGDTFFRGHSSGNTIYF. In nucleotides, the CDR3 is TGTGCTAGTGGTGATACCTTTTTCAGGGGGCATAGCTCTGGAAACACCATATATTTT.

V is TRBV11-2 and J is TRBJ2-5; 8 nucleotides agree with TRBD1. V gave up 6 bases and J gave up 11 bases; unmatched junction bases: 14. From germline, CDR1 is SGHAT and CDR2 FQNNGV. The CDR3 extends over 14 amino acids. The CDR3 bases are TGTGCCAGCAGGCCTCAAGGACAGGGCTCCTCGCAGTACTTC. It encodes CASRPQGQGSSQYF.

The rearrangement uses TRBV7-2 and TRBJ2-1; tentatively, D is TRBD2 (5 bases). V lost 1 base and J 10 bases, leaving 20 bases between the germline ends. Germline CDR1 is SGHTA and CDR2 is FQGNSA. The CDR3 is made up of 16 amino acids. In DNA, the CDR3 is TGTGCCAGCAGCTTAGATATGGGCGTCCTAGGGAGAGAGCAGTTCTTC. It translates to CASSLDMGVLGREQFF.